The 7 T cell receptor beta chains below all came from one sample that was sequenced in a study of T cells in Graves' hyperthyroidism and ophthalmopathy (dated by TCRdb to the late 2010s). Libraries were made using multiplex PCR. Sequencing used an Illumina HiSeq 2000. The TCR beta CDR3 regions were amplified from the RNA transcripts. The TCR CDR3 was subjected to a first round of RT-PCR using the HTBI primer set and the Qiagen OneStep RT-PCR kit. TCRdb trimmed public reads at Q25 via fastp, called clones via MiXCR and kept in-frame beta chains. Merged by CDR3 protein, the rows form single entries marked with the most common genes and DNA. This sample comprises roughly 500,000 distinct CDR3 sequences, about 45% of them detected only once. The top ten clonotypes cover about two fifths of the sample. Sequenced: peripheral blood or thyroid tissue (not recorded which). These receptors originate from an adult woman with Graves' disease, either hyperthyroidism or ophthalmopathy (not recorded which).

This chain uses TRBV11-1 with TRBJ1-1; D is undetermined. Per germline, CDR1 SGHAT and CDR2 FQDESV (reference sequence). Between the trimmed V and J ends, which lost 4 bases and 4 bases, there was a span of 10 bases. This CDR3 spans 13 amino acids. The CDR3 loop is CASSSTVSTEAFF. The CDR3 nucleotides are TGTGCCAGCAGCTCTACAGTGAGCACTGAAGCTTTCTTT.

The chain has TRBV7-9 and TRBJ1-1; the D gene is possibly TRBD1 (6 bases). Trimming took off 8 bases at V and 0 bases at J, with 10 bases between the two ends. The CDR3 loop spans 13 amino acids. In germline, CDR1 is SEHNR, CDR2 FQNEAQ (reference sequence). The CDR3 nucleotides are TGTGCCAGCGTCGGGGGCATGAACACTGAAGCTTTCTTT. Its translation is CASVGGMNTEAFF. The complete variable domain, with remaining parts taken from reference TRBV7-9 and TRBJ1-1, reads DTGVSQNPRHKITKRGQNVTFRCDPISEHNRLYWYRQTLGQGPEFLTYFQNEAQLEKSRLLSDRFSAERPKGSFSTLEIQRTEQGDSAMYLCASVGGMNTEAFFGQGTRLTVV.

On this clonotype: A much larger clone lies a single base off, so this may be a read error. The CDR3 end shows no conserved phenylalanine or tryptophan, and so a read error is likely. The rearrangement links TRBV7-9 to TRBJ2-7; a weak D match, TRBD1 (5 bases). CDR1 is SEHNR, CDR2 FQNEAQ, per germline (reference sequence). The CDR3 covers 13 residues. V was clipped by 6 bases and J by 2 bases, with 11 bases between them. CDR3 loop: CASRAGYTYEQYS. CDR3 coding DNA: TGTGCCAGCAGGGCAGGGTATACCTACGAGCAGTACTCC.

This clonotype was seen at least ten times. The chain links TRBV10-3 to TRBJ2-7, with a tentative D call TRBD1 (6 bases). The CDR3 spans 14 residues. Trimming shortened V by 8 bases and J by 6 bases, and 20 bases separated the two germline ends. Germline assignment: CDR1 ENHRY and CDR2 SYGVKD. CDR3 nucleotide sequence: TGTGCCATCCGCGAATCAGGGGTGCCGGGCGAGCAGTACTTC. Its translation: CAIRESGVPGEQYF.

This chain uses TRBV7-2 with TRBJ1-6; D not certain. Germline V lookup: CDR1 SGHTA, CDR2 FQGNSA. V lost 11 bases, J lost 7 bases, and 12 bases lay in between. The CDR3 is 12 residues long. CDR3 nucleotide sequence: TGTGCCTGGAGGCCAACAAATTCACCCCTCCACTTT. Amino acids: CAWRPTNSPLHF. Variable domain in full (rest from reference TRBV7-2 and TRBJ1-6): GAGVSQSPSNKVTEKGKDVELRCDPISGHTALYWYRQSLGQGLEFLIYFQGNSAPDKSGLPSDRFSAERTGGSVSTLTIQRTQQEDSAVYLCAWRPTNSPLHFGNGTRLTVT.

The rearrangement uses TRBV15 and TRBJ2-5; D is possibly TRBD2 (5 bases). Germline V gives CDR1 LNHNV, CDR2 YYDKDF (reference sequence). The CDR3 is 11 residues long. The CDR3 DNA reads as TGTGCTAGAGTAGAGGGCAAGGACCAGTACTTC. This encodes CARVEGKDQYF.

The chain has TRBV7-9 and TRBJ1-2; D gene unclear. V was trimmed by 4 bases and J by 4 bases, leaving 10 bases between them. Germline V gene lookup returns CDR1 SEHNR and CDR2 FQNEAQ (reference sequence). The CDR3 covers 13 residues. CDR3 sequence: CASSYTVSYGYTF. The CDR3 DNA follows: TGTGCCAGCAGCTACACAGTTTCCTATGGCTACACCTTC. Full variable domain (rest looked up from reference TRBV7-9 and TRBJ1-2): DTGVSQNPRHKITKRGQNVTFRCDPISEHNRLYWYRQTLGQGPEFLTYFQNEAQLEKSRLLSDRFSAERPKGSFSTLEIQRTEQGDSAMYLCASSYTVSYGYTFGSGTRLTVV.